The source of this TCR beta chain is a study of T cells expressing NK-cell markers (dated by TCRdb to the early 2020s). About the full investigation: Fewer than ten donors provided sorted CD3+CD56+NKG2C+, CD3+CD56+NKG2C- and CD3+CD56-NKG2C+ T-cell subsets, whose TCR beta-chain repertoires were profiled. Among the eight sequenced donors, seven were HCMV-seropositive and one was HCMV-seronegative. The study sequenced eight donors, all healthy volunteers chosen at random: three men and five women. The libraries were sequenced on Illumina HiSeq 2000/2500, MiSeq or NextSeq, producing 2 x 150 bp reads.

TCRdb records Illumina HiSeq 2000 as the sequencer. TCR beta cDNA libraries were prepared using 5'RACE template switching, which introduced a universal primer site and unique molecular identifiers. Priming for cDNA synthesis came from the TCR beta constant segment, and two successive PCR amplification steps followed. In the authors' own workflow: Reads were demultiplexed and grouped by UMI with MIGEC, and clonotypes were assembled and quantified with MiTCR. To remove erroneous sequences, TCR cDNA sequences were retained only when supported by two or more reads. The tcR package was used for downstream repertoire analysis, with clonotypes matched between fractions based on CDR3 nucleotide sequence plus V segment. Antigen specificity was annotated against VDJdb with VDJmatch, allowing one amino acid substitution in CDR3. After reprocessing by TCRdb, each CDR3 protein sequence is one entry, and no DNA is given. TCRdb's processing, not the authors', yielded these V and J calls. The table kept for this sample lists roughly 280,000 distinct CDR3 sequences. The top ten clonotypes cover 0.39% of the sample.

The investigation overall reported the following: Those dominant clonotypes were again the most abundant among CD3+CD56-NKG2C+ cells in a few donors, at about 28.3-60.1%. In several donors, the dominant CD3+CD56+NKG2C+ clonotypes were among the top 10 CD8+ clonotypes and accounted for about 1.0-7.5% of CD8+ T cells. Whether the expanded NKG2C-expressing T cell clones were specific for HCMV antigens was left unclear.

Comment on this clonotype: Its antigen is still unknown.

To determine HCMV serostatus, a commercial ELISA kit was used to detect HCMV-specific IgG in serum. Ficoll density gradient centrifugation was used to isolate peripheral blood mononuclear cells from blood. The sequenced sample consisted of blood T cells: a sorted CD56 or NKG2C T cell subset, CD4+ or CD8+ T cells, or bulk PBMC T cells (not recorded which). This clonotype originated in a man between 18 and 35 years old in good health. Donor details come from another sample of the same person, matched by shared clones.

The CDR3 protein is CSASAWENNEQFF. The chain uses TRBV20-1 and TRBJ2-1; TCRdb's assignment of TRBD2 cannot be checked, as there is no DNA. In the germline V gene (reference sequence), CDR1 corresponds to DFQATT and CDR2 to SNEGSKA. Spanning cysteine to phenylalanine, the CDR3 consists of 13 amino acids. No DNA is recorded.